This T cell receptor beta chain is drawn from a study of shared clonotypes between healthy human individuals (dated by TCRdb to 2019 to 2021). Context from the whole study: The cohort comprised a couple of women and three men aged 18 to 49 years. Libraries were prepared and TCR repertoires were sequenced by different laboratories using diverse techniques, in order to increase sequencing depth and limit assay-specific biases. For each donor, CD4 naive and CD4 memory were each run on three plates, CD8 naive on two plates, and CD8 memory on one plate. Each donor's leukapheresis produced roughly between roughly 0.85 and 10 billion PBMCs. To estimate repertoire size and how much clonotype sharing occurs between individuals, the study deeply sequenced the blood TCR repertoires of 5 or 6 healthy adults.

Using the deep immunoSEQ assay, multiplex PCR amplified TCR CDR3 regions from genomic DNA. Extracted genomic DNA from each cell subset was distributed evenly across all wells of several immunoSEQ 96-well plates, and each plate was treated as a replicate. Each replicate PCR for sorted subsets received around 200 ng genomic DNA, equal to roughly 33,000 T cell genomes. Purified libraries were measured with a Qubit 3.0 fluorometer, size-checked on a Bioanalyzer 2100, and measured again with the KAPA Library Quantification kit. A separate single-read 150-cycle Illumina NextSeq 550 flow cell was used to sequence each immunoSEQ 96-well plate. From the authors' description of their analysis: The immunoSEQ output contained only junctional sequences without quality scores, so filtering could not match that applied to full-length reads. Sequences were annotated with PyIR, a Python wrapper for IgBLAST v1.9, and V/J genes and CDR3 were assigned using IMGT germline references. Any read was removed if the V/J assignment was weak (E-value above 1e-6), the CDR3 was missing, or the read contained stop codons, out-of-frame junctions, or ambiguous translated residues. A V3J clonotype was defined by an identical inferred V gene, J gene, and CDR3 amino acid sequence. Percentage overlap between repertoires was calculated by dividing the number of shared unique clonotypes by the size of the smaller repertoire. Repertoire richness was assessed with RTK rarefaction, the Chao1 estimator, and Recon v2.1 estimates of unobserved clonotypes. For all TCRbeta clonotypes obtained by the gDNA method from several donors, generation probabilities were computed with OLGA. This is the immuneACCESS table as TCRdb keeps it, with only in-frame sequences that have V and J called. A part of the clones is gone; compared with another copy, unresolved V genes explain less than half, and the rest is unexplained. V, J and clone size are taken as reported in that table, and D and trimming were inferred from the DNA itself. This sample comprises around 1.5 million clones, 95% to 99% of them detected only once. The top ten constitute about 0.42% of the sample.

The paper's findings and limits, for the study overall: Compared with non-shared clonotypes, clonotypes shared by all four sorted-subset donors had higher generation probabilities. When a handful of donors were compared, the shared fraction of clonotypes was 5% to 6.5% for naive CD4, more than 3% for naive CD8, 2% to 2.5% for memory CD4, and under 0.5% for memory CD8. Incomplete sequencing was indicated by rarefaction of sorted-subset datasets, despite the large sequencing depth. The genetic and exposure-history diversity represented was limited by the small number of donors. Naive subsets generally had larger estimated clonotype richness than memory subsets did. Sampling was limited to blood, and TCR repertoires in tissue likely differ from TCR repertoires in blood. Based on pairwise subsampling, the degree of clonotype sharing among donors was expected to be affected by sequencing depth.

The donors were healthy, HIV-negative adults who had no recently reported acute infections or vaccinations. All donors were Caucasian adults living in Nashville, Tennessee, USA. CD4+ T cells were enriched by magnetic negative selection; naive cells were then positively selected on CD45RA, and the negative fraction formed the memory subset. Blood was collected by leukapheresis, and PBMCs were isolated by Ficoll-Histopaque density gradient centrifugation and then cryopreserved in liquid nitrogen vapor phase. Analytical flow cytometry was used to check the purity and quantity of each magnetically sorted T cell population. From each sorted fraction, genomic DNA was isolated and quantified by UV absorbance on a Nanodrop 2000c. Taken from cysteine to phenylalanine, the CDR3 has 17 residues. Only the CDR3 DNA is retained, 51 bases long and in frame from the first base. V was cut back by 6 bases and J by 2 bases, leaving a gap of 17 bases between them. CDR1 and CDR2 were assigned from the germline V gene as MDHEN and SYDVKM.

Details on this clone: Its antigen remains undetermined. No per-base quality is available; no much larger clone lies one base away.

Sequenced material: naive CD4+ T cells sorted from blood. Reading the label with the study, this specimen's cell subset or site is: CD45RA+ positively selected. The clonotype was recovered from a man aged 25-40 years in good health. The sequence joins TRBV28 to TRBJ2-6, with the D segment possibly TRBD1 or TRBD2, each aligning over 5 bases. The bases read TGTGCCAGCAGCGACAGAGGAGGCTCCACTGGGGCCAACGTCCTGACTTTC. It translates as CASSDRGGSTGANVLTF.